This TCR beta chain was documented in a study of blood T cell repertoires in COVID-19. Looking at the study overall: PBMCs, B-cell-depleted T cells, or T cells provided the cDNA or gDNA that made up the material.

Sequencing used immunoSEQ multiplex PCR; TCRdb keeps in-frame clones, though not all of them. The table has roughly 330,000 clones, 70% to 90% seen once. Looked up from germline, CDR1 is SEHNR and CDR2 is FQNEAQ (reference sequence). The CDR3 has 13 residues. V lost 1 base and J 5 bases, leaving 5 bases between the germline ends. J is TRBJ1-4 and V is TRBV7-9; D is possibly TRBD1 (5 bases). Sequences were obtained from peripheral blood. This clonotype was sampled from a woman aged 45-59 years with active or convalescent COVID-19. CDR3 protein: CASSLGGNEKLFF. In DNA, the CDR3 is TGTGCCAGCAGCTTAGGGGGCAATGAAAAACTGTTTTTT.